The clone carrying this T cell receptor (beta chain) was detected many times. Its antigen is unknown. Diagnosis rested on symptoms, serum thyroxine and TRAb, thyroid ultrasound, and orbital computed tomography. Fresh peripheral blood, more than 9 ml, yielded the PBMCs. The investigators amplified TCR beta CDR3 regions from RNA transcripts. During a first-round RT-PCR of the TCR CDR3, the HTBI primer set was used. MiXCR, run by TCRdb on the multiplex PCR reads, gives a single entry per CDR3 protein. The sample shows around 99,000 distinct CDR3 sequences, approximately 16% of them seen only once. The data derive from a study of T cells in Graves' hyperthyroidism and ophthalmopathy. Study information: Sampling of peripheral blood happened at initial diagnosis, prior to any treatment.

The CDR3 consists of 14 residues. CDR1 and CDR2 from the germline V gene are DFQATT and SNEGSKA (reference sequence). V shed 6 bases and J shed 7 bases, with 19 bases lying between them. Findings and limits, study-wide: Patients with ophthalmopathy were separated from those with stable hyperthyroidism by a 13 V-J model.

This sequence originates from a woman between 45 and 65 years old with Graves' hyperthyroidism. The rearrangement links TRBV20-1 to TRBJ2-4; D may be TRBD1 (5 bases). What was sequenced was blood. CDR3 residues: CSAQGAGPWNIQYF. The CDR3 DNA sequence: TGCAGTGCCCAGGGTGCAGGGCCGTGGAACATTCAGTACTTC.